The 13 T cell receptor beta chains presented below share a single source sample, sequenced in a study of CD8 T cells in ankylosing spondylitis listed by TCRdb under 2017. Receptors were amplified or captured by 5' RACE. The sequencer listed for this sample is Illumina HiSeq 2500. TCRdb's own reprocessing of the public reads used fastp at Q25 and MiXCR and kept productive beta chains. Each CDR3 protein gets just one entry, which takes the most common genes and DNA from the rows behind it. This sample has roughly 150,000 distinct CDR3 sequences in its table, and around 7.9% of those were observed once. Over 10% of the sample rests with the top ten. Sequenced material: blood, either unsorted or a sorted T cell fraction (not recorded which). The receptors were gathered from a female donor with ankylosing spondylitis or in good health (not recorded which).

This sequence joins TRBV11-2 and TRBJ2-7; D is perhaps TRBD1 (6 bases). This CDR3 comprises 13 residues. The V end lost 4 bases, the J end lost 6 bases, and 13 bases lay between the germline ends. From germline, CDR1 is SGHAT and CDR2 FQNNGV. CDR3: CASSSEQGIEQYF. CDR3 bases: TGTGCCAGCAGCTCGGAACAGGGAATCGAGCAGTACTTC.

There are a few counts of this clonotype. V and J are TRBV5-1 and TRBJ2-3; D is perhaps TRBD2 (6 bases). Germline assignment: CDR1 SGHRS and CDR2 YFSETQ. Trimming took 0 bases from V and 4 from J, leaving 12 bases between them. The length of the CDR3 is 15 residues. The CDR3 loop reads CASSLEGLSPDTQYF. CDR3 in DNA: TGCGCCAGCAGCTTGGAGGGACTCAGCCCAGATACGCAGTATTTT.

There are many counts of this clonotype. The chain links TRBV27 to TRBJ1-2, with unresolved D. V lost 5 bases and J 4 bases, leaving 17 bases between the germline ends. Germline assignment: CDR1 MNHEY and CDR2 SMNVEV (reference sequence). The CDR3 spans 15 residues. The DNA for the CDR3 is TGTGCCAGCAGTGCGCTTGTCAGTACCACCTATGGCTACACCTTC. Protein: CASSALVSTTYGYTF.

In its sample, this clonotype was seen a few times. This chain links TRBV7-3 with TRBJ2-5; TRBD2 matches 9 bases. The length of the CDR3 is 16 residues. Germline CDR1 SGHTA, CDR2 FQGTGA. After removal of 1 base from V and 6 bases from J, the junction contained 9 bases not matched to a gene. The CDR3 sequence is CASSLNTAGGGKTQYF. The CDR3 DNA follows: TGTGCCAGCAGCTTAAATACAGCGGGGGGCGGCAAGACCCAGTACTTC.

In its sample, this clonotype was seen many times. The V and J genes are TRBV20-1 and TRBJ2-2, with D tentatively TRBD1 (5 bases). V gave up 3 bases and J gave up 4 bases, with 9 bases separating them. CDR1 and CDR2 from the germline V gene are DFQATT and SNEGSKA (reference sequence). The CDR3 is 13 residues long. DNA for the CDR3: TGCAGTGCTAGGTGGACAACCACCGGGGAGCTGTTTTTT. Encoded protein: CSARWTTTGELFF.

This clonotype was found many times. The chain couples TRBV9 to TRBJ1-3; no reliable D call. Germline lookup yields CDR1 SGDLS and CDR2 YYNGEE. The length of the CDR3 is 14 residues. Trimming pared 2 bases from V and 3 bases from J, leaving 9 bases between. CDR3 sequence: CASSVDGSGNTIYF. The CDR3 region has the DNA TGTGCCAGCAGCGTGGACGGGAGTGGAAACACCATATATTTT.

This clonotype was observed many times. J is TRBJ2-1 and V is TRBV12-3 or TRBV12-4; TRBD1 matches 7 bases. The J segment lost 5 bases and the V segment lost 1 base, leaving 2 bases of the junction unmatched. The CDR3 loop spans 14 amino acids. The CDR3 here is CASSLVTGNNEQFF. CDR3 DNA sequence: TGTGCCAGCAGTTTAGTGACAGGGAACAATGAGCAGTTCTTC.

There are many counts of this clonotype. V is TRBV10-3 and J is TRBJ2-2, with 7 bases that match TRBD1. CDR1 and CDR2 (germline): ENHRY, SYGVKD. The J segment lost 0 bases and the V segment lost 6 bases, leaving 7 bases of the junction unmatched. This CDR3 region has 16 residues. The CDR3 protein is CAIRIRQGSNTGELFF. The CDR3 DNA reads TGTGCCATCAGGATCAGACAGGGCTCGAACACCGGGGAGCTGTTTTTT.

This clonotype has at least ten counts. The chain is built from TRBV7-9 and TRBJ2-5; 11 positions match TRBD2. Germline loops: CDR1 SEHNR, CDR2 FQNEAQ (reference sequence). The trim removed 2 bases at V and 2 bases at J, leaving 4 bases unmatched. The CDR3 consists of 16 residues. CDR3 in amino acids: CASSLTSGGRQETQYF. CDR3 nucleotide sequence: TGTGCCAGCAGCTTAACTAGCGGGGGCCGTCAAGAGACCCAGTACTTC.

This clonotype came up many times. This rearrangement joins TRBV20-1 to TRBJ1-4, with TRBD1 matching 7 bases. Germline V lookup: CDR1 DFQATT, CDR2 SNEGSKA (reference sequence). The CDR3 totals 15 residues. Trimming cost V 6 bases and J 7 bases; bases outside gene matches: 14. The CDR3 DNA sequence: TGCAGTGCCAGCTTAGGGACAGTGAAAACTGAAAAACTGTTTTTT. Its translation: CSASLGTVKTEKLFF.

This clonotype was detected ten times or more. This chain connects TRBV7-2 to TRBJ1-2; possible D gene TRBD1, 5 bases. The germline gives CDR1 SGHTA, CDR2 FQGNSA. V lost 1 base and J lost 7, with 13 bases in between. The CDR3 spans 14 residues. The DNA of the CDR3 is TGTGCCAGCAGCTTAGGGGACGGAATTAGTGGCTACACCTTC. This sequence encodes CASSLGDGISGYTF.

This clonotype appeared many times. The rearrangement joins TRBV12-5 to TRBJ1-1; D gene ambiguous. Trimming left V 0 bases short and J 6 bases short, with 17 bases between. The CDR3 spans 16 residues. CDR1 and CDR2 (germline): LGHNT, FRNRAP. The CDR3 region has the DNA TGTGCTAGTGGTTTGGTACCGTTGAGCGGAGGAGCTGAAGCTTTCTTT. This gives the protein CASGLVPLSGGAEAFF.

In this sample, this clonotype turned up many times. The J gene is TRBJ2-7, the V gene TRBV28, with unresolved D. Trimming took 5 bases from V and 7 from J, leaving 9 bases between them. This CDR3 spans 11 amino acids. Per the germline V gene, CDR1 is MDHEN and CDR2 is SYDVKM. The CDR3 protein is CASSPGREQYF. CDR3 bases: TGTGCCAGCAGTCCTGGAAGAGAGCAGTACTTC.